This entry concerns a single TCR beta chain. The antigen is unknown. This may stem from a read error, because a much larger clone lies one nucleotide away. The entry originates in a study of neurological immune-mediated disorders. Study-wide points: No CDR3 amino acid sequences recurred among expanded clones across subjects, suggesting private repertoires in all groups.

cDNA synthesis was performed by 5'RACE with 10-nucleotide random UMIs. Each CDR3 protein gets one entry after TCRdb re-called the 5' RACE reads with MiXCR. In the table there are about 59,000 distinct CDR3 sequences, 24% of which are singletons. Germline CDR1 reads MDHEN; CDR2 reads SYDVKM. The CDR3 consists of 14 residues. Time point in this sample: technical triplicate 2. Unsorted libraries were generated from 2 million PBMCs held at -80 degrees C. The clonotype originates from a man aged 60 to 69 with HTLV-1-associated myelopathy (HAM/TSP). The genes are TRBV28 and TRBJ2-2; the match to TRBD2 covers 8 bases. The sequenced sample was PBMCs. The CDR3 here is CVSTGGRNTGELFF. The CDR3 DNA follows: TGTGTCAGCACGGGAGGGCGCAACACCGGGGAGCTGTTTTTT.